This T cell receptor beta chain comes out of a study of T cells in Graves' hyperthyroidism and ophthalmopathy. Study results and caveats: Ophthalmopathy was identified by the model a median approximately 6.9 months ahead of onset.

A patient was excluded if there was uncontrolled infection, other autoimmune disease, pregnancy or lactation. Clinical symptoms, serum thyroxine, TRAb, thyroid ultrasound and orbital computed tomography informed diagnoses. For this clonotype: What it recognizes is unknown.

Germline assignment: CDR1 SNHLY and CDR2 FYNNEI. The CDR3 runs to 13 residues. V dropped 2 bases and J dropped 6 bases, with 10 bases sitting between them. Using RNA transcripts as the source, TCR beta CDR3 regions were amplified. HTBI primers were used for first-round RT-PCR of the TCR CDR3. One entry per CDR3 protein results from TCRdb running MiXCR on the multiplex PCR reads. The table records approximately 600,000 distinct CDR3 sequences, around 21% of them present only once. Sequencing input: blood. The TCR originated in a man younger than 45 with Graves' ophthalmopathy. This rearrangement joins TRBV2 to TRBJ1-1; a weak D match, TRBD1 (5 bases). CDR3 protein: CASSETGGSEAFF. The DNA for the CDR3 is TGTGCCAGCAGTGAAACGGGGGGTTCTGAAGCTTTCTTT.